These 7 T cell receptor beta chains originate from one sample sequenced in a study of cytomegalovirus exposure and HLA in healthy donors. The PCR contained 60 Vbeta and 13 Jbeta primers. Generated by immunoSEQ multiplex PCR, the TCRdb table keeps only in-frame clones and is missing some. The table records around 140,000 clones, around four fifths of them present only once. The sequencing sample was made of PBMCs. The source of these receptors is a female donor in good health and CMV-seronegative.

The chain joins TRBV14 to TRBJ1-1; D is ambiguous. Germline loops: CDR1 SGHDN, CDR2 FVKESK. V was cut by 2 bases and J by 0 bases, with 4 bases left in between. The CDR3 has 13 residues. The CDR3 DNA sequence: TGTGCCAGCAGCCAACAGTTGAACACTGAAGCTTTCTTT. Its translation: CASSQQLNTEAFF.

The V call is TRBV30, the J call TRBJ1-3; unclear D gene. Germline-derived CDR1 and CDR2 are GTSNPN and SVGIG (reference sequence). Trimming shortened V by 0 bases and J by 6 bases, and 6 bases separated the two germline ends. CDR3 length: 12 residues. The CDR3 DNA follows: TGTGCCTGGAGTGTTACGGTAAACACCATATATTTT. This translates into CAWSVTVNTIYF.

The CDR3 here is CASSWFRGDNEQFF. DNA for the CDR3: TGTGCCAGCAGTTGGTTCCGGGGAGACAATGAGCAGTTCTTC. The chain links TRBV27 to TRBJ2-1; D is perhaps TRBD2 (5 bases). The germline gives CDR1 MNHEY, CDR2 SMNVEV (reference sequence). This CDR3 spans 14 amino acids. Deletions cut 4 bases from V and 5 bases from J, with 12 bases between.

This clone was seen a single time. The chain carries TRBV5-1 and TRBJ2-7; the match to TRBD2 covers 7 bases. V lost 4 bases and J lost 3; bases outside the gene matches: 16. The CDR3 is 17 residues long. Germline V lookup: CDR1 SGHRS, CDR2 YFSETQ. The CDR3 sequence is CASSGPRGGRSYYEQYF. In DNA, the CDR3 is TGCGCCAGCAGCGGCCCAAGGGGCGGGAGATCCTACTACGAGCAGTACTTC.

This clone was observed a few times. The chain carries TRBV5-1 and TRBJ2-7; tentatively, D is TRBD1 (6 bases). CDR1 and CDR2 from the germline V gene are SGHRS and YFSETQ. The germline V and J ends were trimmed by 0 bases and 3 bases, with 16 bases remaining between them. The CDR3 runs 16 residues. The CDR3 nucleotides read TGCGCCAGCAGCTTGGTACAGGGAAGGGTCCTCTACGAGCAGTACTTC. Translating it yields CASSLVQGRVLYEQYF. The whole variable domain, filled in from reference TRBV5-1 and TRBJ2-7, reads KAGVTQTPRYLIKTRGQQVTLSCSPISGHRSVSWYQQTPGQGLQFLFEYFSETQRNKGNFPGRFSGRQFSNSRSEMNVSTLELGDSALYLCASSLVQGRVLYEQYFGPGTRLTVT.

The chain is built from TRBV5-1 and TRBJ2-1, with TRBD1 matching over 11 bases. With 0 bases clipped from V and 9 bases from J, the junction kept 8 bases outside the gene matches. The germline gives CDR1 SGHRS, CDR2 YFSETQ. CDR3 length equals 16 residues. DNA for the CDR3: TGCGCCAGCAGCTTGGACTTACGGGGGACAGGGGGTGAGCAGTTCTTC. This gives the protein CASSLDLRGTGGEQFF.

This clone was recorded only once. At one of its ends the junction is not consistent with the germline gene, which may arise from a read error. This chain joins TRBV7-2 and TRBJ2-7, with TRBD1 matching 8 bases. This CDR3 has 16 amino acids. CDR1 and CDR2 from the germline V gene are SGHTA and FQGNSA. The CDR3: CASSLETGVESYDQYF. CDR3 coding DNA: TGTGCCAGCAGCTTAGAGACAGGGGTTGAATCCTACGATCAGTACTTC.